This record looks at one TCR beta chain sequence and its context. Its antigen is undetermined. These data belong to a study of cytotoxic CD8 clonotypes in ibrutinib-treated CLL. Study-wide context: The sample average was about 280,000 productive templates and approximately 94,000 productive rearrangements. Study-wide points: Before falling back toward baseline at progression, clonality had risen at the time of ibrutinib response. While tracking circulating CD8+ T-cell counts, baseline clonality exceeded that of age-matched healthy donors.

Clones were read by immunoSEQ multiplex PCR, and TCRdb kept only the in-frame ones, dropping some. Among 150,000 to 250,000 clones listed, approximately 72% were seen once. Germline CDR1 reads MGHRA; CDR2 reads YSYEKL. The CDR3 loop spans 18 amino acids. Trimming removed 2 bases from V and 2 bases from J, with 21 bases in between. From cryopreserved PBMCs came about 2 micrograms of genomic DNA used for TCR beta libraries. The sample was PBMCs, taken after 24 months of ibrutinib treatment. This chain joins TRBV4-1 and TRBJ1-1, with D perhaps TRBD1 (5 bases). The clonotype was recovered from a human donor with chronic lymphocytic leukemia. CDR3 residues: CASSQSLVKGRLNTEAFF. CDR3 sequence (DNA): TGCGCCAGCAGCCAATCTTTAGTAAAGGGGAGGTTAAACACTGAAGCTTTCTTT.